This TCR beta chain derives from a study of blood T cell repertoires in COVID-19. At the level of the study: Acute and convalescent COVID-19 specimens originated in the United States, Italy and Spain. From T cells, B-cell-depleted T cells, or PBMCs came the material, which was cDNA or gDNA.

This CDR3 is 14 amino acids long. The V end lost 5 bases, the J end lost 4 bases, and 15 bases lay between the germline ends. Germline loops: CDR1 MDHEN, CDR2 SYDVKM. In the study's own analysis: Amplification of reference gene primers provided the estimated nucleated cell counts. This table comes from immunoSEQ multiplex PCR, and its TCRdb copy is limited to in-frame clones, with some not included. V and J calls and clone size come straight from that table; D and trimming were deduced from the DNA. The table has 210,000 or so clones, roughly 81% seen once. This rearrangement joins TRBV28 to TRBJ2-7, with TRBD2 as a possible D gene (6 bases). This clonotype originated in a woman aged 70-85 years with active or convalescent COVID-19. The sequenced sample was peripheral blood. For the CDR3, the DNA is TGTGCCAGCAGTAGACAGCGGGTGAAGTACGAGCAGTACTTC. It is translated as CASSRQRVKYEQYF.